This TCR beta chain derives from a study of T cells in localized non-small cell lung cancer. TCRdb keeps only in-frame clones here, not all; method: immunoSEQ multiplex PCR. The data show over 45,000 clones, with approximately 75% seen just once and roughly a sixth held by the top ten. CDR1 and CDR2 (germline): SGHTA, FQGNSA. This CDR3 region has 12 residues. V was shortened by 1 base and J by 8 bases, with 5 bases between the two germline ends. This clone was counted only a few times. J is TRBJ2-2 and V is TRBV7-2; D gene uncertain. The receptor was isolated from a man between 40 and 70 years old with stage I squamous cell lung carcinoma. Sequences were derived from peripheral blood, sampled before any cancer treatment. CDR3 in amino acids: CASSLELGELFF. The CDR3 DNA is TGTGCCAGCAGCTTAGAGCTTGGGGAGCTGTTTTTT.